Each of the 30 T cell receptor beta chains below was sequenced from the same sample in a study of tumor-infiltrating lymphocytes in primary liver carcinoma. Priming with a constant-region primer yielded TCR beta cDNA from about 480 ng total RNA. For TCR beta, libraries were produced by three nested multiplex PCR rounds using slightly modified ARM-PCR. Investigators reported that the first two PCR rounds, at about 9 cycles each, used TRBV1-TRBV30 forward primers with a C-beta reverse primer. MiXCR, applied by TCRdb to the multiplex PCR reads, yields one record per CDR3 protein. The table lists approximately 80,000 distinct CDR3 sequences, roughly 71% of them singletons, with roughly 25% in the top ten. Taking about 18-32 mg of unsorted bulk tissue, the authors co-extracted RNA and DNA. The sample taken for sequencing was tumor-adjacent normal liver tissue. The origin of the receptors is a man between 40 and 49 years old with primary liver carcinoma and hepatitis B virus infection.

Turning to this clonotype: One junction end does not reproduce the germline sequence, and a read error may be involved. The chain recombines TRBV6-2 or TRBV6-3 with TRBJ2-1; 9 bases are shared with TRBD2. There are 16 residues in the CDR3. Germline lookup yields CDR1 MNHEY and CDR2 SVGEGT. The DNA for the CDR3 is TGTGCCAGCAGTCTACACCTTGGGACTAGCCTAGATGAGCAACTCTTC. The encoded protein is CASSLHLGTSLDEQLF.

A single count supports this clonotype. For the CDR3, the DNA is TGTGCCAGCAGTCGGGACTACCGGGGTGATCAGTTCTTC. Translation gives CASSRDYRGDQFF. The rearrangement joins TRBV5-6 to TRBJ2-1, with TRBD2 matching 7 bases. Germline trimming cut 5 bases from V and 13 bases from J; bases unmatched to any gene: 12. The CDR3 extends over 13 amino acids. Germline V gives CDR1 SGHDT, CDR2 YYEEEE.

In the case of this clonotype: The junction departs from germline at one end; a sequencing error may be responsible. The CDR3 sequence is CASGQSAVTERYF. In DNA, the CDR3 is TGTGCCAGCGGCCAATCCGCGGTTACCGAGCGGTACTTC. The chain couples TRBV4-2 to TRBJ2-7; D gene unclear. Germline V gene data show CDR1 as LGHNA and CDR2 as YNFKEQ. The CDR3 is 13 amino acids.

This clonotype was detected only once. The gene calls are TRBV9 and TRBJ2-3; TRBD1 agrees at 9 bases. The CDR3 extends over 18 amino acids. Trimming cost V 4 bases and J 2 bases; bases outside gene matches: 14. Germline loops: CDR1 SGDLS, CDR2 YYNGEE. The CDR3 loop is CASSPRPPGQGLTDTQYF. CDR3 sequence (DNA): TGTGCCAGCAGCCCCCGTCCCCCGGGACAGGGCCTCACAGATACGCAGTATTTT.

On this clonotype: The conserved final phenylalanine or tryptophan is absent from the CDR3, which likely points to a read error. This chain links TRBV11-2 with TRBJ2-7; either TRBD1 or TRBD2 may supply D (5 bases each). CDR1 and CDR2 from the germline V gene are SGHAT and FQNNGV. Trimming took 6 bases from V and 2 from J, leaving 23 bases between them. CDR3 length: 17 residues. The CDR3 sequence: CASSPIEGRGLAYEQYL. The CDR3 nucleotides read TGTGCCAGCAGTCCAATCGAGGGGCGCGGACTCGCCTACGAGCAGTACTTG.

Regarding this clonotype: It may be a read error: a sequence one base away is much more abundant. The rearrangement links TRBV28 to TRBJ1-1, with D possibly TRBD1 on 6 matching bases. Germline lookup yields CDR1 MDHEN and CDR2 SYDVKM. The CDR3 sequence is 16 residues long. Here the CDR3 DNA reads TGTGCCAGCAGTCTTCCTTTACAGGGTTTGAACACTGAAGCTATCTTT. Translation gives CASSLPLQGLNTEAIF.

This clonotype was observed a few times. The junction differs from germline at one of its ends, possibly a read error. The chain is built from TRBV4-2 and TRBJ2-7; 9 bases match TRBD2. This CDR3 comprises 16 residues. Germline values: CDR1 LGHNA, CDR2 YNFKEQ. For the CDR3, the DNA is TGTGCCAGTAGCCAAGCTGCTAGCGGGGTTTCCTACAAGCAATACTTC. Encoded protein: CASSQAASGVSYKQYF.

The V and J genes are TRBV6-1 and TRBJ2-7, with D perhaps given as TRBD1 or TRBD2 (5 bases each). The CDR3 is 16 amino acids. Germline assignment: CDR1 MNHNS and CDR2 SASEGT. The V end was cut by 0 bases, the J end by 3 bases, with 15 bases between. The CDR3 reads CASSEALGESSYEQYF. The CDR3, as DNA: TGTGCCAGCAGTGAAGCGCTAGGGGAGTCAAGCTACGAGCAGTACTTC.

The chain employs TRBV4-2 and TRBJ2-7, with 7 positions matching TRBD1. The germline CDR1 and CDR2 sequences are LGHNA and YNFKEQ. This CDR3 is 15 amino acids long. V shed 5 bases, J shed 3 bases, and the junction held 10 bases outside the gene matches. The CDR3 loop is CASSECVGDSYEQYF. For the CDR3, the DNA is TGTGCCAGCAGCGAGTGTGTGGGGGACAGCTACGAGCAGTACTTC.

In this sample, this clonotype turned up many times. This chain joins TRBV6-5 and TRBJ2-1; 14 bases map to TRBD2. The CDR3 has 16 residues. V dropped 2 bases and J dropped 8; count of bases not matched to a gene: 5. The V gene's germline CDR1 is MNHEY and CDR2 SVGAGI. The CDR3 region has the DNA TGTGCCAGCAGTTACGCGGGACTAGCGGGAGACCATGAGCAGTTCTTC. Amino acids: CASSYAGLAGDHEQFF.

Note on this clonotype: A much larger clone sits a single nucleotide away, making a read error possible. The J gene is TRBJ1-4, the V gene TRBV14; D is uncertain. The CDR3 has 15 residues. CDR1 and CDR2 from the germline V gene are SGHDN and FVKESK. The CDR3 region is CASTQGIFPDEKLFF. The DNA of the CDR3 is TGTGCCAGCACCCAAGGCATCTTTCCGGATGAAAAACTGTTTTTT.

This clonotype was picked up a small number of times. The CDR3 protein is CSVALVDYNEQFF. CDR3 in DNA: TGCAGCGTTGCGCTAGTGGACTACAATGAGCAGTTCTTC. The V and J genes are TRBV29-1 and TRBJ2-1; no definite D call. The V gene's germline CDR1 is SQVTM and CDR2 ANQGSEA. V was trimmed by 4 bases and J by 3 bases, leaving 10 bases between them. This CDR3 is built from 13 residues.

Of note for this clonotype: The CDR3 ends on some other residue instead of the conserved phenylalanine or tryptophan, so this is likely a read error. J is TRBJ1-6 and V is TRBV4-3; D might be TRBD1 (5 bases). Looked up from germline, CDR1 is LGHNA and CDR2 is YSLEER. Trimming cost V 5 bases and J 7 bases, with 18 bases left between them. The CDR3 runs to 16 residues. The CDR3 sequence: CASSSWDGGRNSPLHL. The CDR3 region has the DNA TGCGCCAGCAGCTCCTGGGACGGGGGAAGGAATTCACCCCTCCACTTG.

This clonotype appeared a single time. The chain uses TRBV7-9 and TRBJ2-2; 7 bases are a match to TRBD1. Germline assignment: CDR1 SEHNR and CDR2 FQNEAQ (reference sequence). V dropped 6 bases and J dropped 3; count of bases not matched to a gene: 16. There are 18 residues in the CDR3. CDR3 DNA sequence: TGTGCCAGCAGTTTAACGATAGGACAGGAGGCGGACACCGGGGAGCTGTTTTTT. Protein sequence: CASSLTIGQEADTGELFF.

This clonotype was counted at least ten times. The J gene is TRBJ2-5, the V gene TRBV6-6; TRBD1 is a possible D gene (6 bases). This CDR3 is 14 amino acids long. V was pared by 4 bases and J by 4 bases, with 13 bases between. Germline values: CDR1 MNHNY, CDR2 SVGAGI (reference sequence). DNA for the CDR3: TGTGCCAGCAGTTTCCCGAACAGGGCAGAGACCCAGTACTTC. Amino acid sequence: CASSFPNRAETQYF.

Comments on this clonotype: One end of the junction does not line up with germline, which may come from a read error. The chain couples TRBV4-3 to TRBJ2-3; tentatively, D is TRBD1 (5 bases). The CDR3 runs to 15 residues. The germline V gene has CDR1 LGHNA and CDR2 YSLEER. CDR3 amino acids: CASNREDKSTDTKYF. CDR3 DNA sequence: TGCGCCAGCAACCGAGAGGACAAGTCCACAGATACGAAGTATTTT.

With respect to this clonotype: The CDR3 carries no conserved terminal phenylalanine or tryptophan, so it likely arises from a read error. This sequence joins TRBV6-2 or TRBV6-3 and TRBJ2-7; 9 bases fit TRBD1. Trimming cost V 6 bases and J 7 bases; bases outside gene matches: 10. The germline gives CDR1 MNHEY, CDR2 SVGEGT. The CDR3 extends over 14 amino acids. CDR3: CASSLRDRAQEQYL. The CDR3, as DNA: TGTGCCAGCAGCCTCCGGGACAGGGCCCAGGAGCAGTACCTC.

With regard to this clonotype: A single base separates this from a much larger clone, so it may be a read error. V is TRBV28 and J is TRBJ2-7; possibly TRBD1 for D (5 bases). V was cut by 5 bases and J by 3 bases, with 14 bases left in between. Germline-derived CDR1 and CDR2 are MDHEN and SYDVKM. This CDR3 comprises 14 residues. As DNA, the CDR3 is TGTGCCAGCAGTCTAGGGGCCGCTAGCTACGAGCAGTACTTC. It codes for CASSLGAASYEQYF.

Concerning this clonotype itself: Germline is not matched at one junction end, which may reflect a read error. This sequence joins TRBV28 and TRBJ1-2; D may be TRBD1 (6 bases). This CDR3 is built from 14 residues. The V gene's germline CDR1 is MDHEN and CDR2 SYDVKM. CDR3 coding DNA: TGTGCCAGCAGTGGGAGGGGGGGGAACTATGACTACACCTTC. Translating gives CASSGRGGNYDYTF.

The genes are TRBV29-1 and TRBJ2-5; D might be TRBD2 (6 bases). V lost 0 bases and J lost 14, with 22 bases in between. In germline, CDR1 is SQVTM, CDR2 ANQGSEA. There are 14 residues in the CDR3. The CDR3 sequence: CSVEDRAGGETAYF. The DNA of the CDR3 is TGCAGCGTTGAAGATCGGGCCGGGGGAGAGACCGCCTACTTC.

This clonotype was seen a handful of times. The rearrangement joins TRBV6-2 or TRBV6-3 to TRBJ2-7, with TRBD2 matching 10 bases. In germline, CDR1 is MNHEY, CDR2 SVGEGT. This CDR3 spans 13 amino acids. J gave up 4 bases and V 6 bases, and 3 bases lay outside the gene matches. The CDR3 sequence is CASRPSGRYEQYF. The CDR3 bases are TGTGCCAGCAGGCCTAGCGGGAGATACGAGCAGTACTTC.

The CDR3 region is CSVQVTWSEGEQYF. Here the CDR3 DNA reads TGCAGTGTACAAGTTACATGGAGCGAGGGCGAGCAGTACTTC. This chain connects TRBV29-1 to TRBJ2-7; D is perhaps TRBD2 (5 bases). Germline CDR1 SQVTM, CDR2 ANQGSEA. This CDR3 has 14 amino acids.

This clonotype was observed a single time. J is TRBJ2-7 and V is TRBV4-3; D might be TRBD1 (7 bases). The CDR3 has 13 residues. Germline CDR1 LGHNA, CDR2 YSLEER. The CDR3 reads CASSTGDSYEQYF. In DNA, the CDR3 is TGCGCAAGCTCAACGGGGGACAGCTACGAGCAGTACTTC.

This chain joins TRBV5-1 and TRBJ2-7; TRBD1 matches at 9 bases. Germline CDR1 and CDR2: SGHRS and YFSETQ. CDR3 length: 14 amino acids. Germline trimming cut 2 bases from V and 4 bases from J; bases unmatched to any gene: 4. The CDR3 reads CASSLQGAVYEQYF. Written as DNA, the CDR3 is TGCGCCAGCAGCTTACAGGGGGCCGTTTACGAGCAGTACTTC. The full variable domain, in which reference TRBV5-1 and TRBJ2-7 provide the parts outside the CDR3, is KAGVTQTPRYLIKTRGQQVTLSCSPISGHRSVSWYQQTPGQGLQFLFEYFSETQRNKGNFPGRFSGRQFSNSRSEMNVSTLELGDSALYLCASSLQGAVYEQYFGPGTRLTVT.

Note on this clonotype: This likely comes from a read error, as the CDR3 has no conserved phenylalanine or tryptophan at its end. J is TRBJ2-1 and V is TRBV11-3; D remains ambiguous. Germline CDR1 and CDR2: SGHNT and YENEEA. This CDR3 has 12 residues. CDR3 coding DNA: TGTGTCGGCAGCTTAAATGCCAATGAGCAGTTCCTC. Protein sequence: CVGSLNANEQFL.

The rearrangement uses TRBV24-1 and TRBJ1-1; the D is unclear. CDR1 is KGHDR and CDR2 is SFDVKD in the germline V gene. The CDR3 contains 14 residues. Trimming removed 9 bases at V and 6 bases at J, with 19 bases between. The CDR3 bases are TGTGCCACCCGGGAATGGCTGGACGACGCTGAAGCTTTCTTT. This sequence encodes CATREWLDDAEAFF.

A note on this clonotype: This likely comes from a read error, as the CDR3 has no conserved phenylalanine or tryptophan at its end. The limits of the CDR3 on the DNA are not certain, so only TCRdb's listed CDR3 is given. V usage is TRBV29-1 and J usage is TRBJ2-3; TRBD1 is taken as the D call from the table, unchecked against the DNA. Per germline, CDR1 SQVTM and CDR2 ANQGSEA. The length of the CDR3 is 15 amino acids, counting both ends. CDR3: CSVEKWARIQGTQYS.

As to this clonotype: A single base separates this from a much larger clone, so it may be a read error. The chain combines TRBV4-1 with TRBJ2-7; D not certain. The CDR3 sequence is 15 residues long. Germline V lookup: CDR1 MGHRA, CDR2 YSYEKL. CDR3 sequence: CASSQVGPNSYEQCF. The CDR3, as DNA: TGCGCCAGCAGCCAAGTCGGGCCCAACTCCTACGAGCAGTGCTTC.

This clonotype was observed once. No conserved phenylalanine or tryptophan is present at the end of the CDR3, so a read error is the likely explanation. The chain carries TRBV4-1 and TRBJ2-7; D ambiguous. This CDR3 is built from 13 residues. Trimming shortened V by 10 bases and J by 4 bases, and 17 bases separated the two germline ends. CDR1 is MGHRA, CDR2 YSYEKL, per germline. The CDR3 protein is CANSPGRWYEQYS. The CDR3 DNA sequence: TGCGCCAATAGCCCGGGCCGTTGGTACGAGCAGTACTCC.

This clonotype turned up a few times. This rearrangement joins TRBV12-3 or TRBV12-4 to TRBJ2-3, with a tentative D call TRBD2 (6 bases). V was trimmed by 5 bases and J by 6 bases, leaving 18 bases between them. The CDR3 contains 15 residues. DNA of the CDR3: TGTGCCAGCAGTCCTGGAGGACTACTGGGGGATACGCAGTATTTT. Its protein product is CASSPGGLLGDTQYF.